One and the same sample provided the 27 T cell receptor beta chains below, sequenced in a study of blood T cells in healthy people across ages. A sample-barcoded 5' primer and a J-beta primer mix were used in a second PCR of about 7 to 11 cycles. TCRdb re-analysed the 5' RACE reads in MiXCR, keeping a single row per CDR3 protein. The table includes about 800,000 distinct CDR3 sequences, roughly 50% detected once. The specimen sequenced was blood. The origin of the receptors is a man aged 25 to 45 in good health.

This clonotype has just one count. V is TRBV20-1 and J is TRBJ2-1, with 7 bases aligning to TRBD1. CDR1 is DFQATT, CDR2 SNEGSKA, per germline (reference sequence). CDR3 length: 14 residues. V lost 1 base and J lost 5; bases outside the gene matches: 5. The CDR3 sequence is CSARATTGHNEQFF. CDR3 coding DNA: TGCAGTGCTAGAGCAACGACAGGGCACAATGAGCAGTTCTTC.

The CDR3: CSVDPGVSGETQYF. For the CDR3, the DNA is TGCAGCGTTGACCCAGGGGTCAGCGGGGAGACCCAGTACTTC. V usage is TRBV29-1 and J usage is TRBJ2-5; D possibly matches TRBD1 or TRBD2 (6 bases each). Trimming removed 3 bases from V and 5 bases from J, with 16 bases in between. This CDR3 region has 14 residues. Germline CDR1 SQVTM, CDR2 ANQGSEA.

This clonotype was counted a few times. The chain combines TRBV5-1 with TRBJ2-1, with D unresolved. The CDR3 contains 13 residues. CDR1 and CDR2 (germline): SGHRS, YFSETQ. Trimming took 5 bases from V and 6 from J, leaving 12 bases between them. The CDR3 reads CASSLEVSNEQFF. CDR3 DNA: TGCGCCAGCAGTTTAGAAGTTTCCAATGAGCAGTTCTTC.

V gene TRBV7-2 combines with J gene TRBJ1-6, with D unresolved. The CDR3 is 12 residues long. Deletions cut 1 base from V and 10 bases from J, with 5 bases between. Germline V gene lookup returns CDR1 SGHTA and CDR2 FQGNSA. CDR3 coding DNA: TGTGCCAGCAGCTTAGATCGCTCACCCCTCCACTTT. This translates into CASSLDRSPLHF.

This clonotype has only a few counts. The rearrangement uses TRBV10-3 and TRBJ2-1, with D tentatively TRBD1 (5 bases). In germline, CDR1 is ENHRY, CDR2 SYGVKD. This CDR3 contains 16 residues. With 0 bases removed from V and 0 bases from J, the gap between germline ends came to 9 bases. The CDR3 sequence is CAISESQGSSYNEQFF. CDR3 nucleotide sequence: TGTGCCATCAGTGAGTCTCAGGGCAGCTCCTACAATGAGCAGTTCTTC.

The rearrangement links TRBV29-1 to TRBJ2-5; weak D call: TRBD1 (6 bases). The CDR3 consists of 13 residues. Trimming cost V 6 bases and J 5 bases, with 16 bases left between them. CDR1 is SQVTM and CDR2 is ANQGSEA in the germline V gene. The CDR3 loop reads CSVARQVRETQYF. As DNA, the CDR3 is TGCAGCGTAGCTCGACAGGTGCGGGAGACCCAGTACTTC.

The V and J genes are TRBV20-1 and TRBJ1-2; D is undetermined. CDR1 and CDR2 (germline): DFQATT, SNEGSKA (reference sequence). The V end lost 5 bases, the J end lost 7 bases, and 23 bases lay between the germline ends. The CDR3 is 15 residues long. CDR3 protein: CSAPVGGGGLGGYTF. CDR3 bases: TGCAGTGCTCCCGTAGGAGGAGGAGGTTTGGGTGGCTACACCTTC.

A few counts support this clonotype. The DNA of the CDR3 is TGTGCCAGCAGCTGGGGCGTGGGGGACAATGAGCAGTTCTTC. Protein sequence: CASSWGVGDNEQFF. The rearrangement links TRBV7-2 to TRBJ2-1, with D perhaps being TRBD1 or TRBD2 (5 bases each). The CDR3 extends over 14 amino acids. The germline gives CDR1 SGHTA, CDR2 FQGNSA. V lost 4 bases and J lost 5, with 12 bases in between.

The gene calls are TRBV20-1 and TRBJ2-1, with TRBD2 matching 10 bases. Germline V gene lookup returns CDR1 DFQATT and CDR2 SNEGSKA (reference sequence). V was pared by 6 bases and J by 6 bases, with 8 bases of the junction left unmatched. The CDR3 length is 14 residues. The CDR3: CSARDSGGLNEQFF. DNA for the CDR3: TGCAGTGCCAGGGATAGCGGGGGGCTCAATGAGCAGTTCTTC.

The chain recombines TRBV9 with TRBJ2-4; D is perhaps TRBD1 (6 bases). V was cut by 0 bases and J by 8 bases, with 15 bases left in between. The CDR3 totals 15 residues. The germline V gene encodes CDR1 SGDLS and CDR2 YYNGEE. For the CDR3, the DNA is TGTGCCAGCAGCGTAGAATCAGGGGACGGGTACATTCAGTACTTC. As protein: CASSVESGDGYIQYF.

J is TRBJ2-6 and V is TRBV4-3, with a weak D call TRBD2 (6 bases). Germline CDR1 LGHNA, CDR2 YSLEER. V was shortened by 0 bases and J by 4 bases, with 19 bases between the two germline ends. The CDR3 is 19 residues long. CDR3 in DNA: TGCGCCAGCAGCCAAGATTGGTTGGGGGAGGTAGAAGGGGCCAACGTCCTGACTTTC. Protein sequence: CASSQDWLGEVEGANVLTF.

The rearrangement uses TRBV2 and TRBJ2-3; 10 bases line up with TRBD2. Germline CDR1 SNHLY, CDR2 FYNNEI. This CDR3 spans 16 amino acids. Losses at the gene ends were 4 bases for V and 6 bases for J; bases not matched to a gene: 10. This chain's CDR3 is CASSVLAGVLRDTQYF. The CDR3 DNA sequence: TGTGCCAGCAGTGTCCTAGCGGGGGTCCTTAGGGATACGCAGTATTTT.

This rearrangement joins TRBV14 to TRBJ2-5, with 10 bases lining up with TRBD2. Germline trimming cut 3 bases from V and 5 bases from J; bases unmatched to any gene: 3. CDR3 length: 14 residues. CDR1 and CDR2 (germline): SGHDN, FVKESK. The CDR3 reads CASSQLAGVETQYF. As DNA, the CDR3 is TGTGCCAGCAGCCAGCTAGCGGGGGTGGAGACCCAGTACTTC.

This clonotype was recorded a few times. The chain uses TRBV15 and TRBJ2-5, with 7 bases identical to TRBD1. Germline CDR1 reads LNHNV; CDR2 reads YYDKDF (reference sequence). The CDR3 runs to 14 residues. V shed 3 bases and J 5 bases; nucleotides not matched to a gene: 6. CDR3 loop: CATSRTGSKETQYF. The CDR3 DNA sequence: TGTGCCACCAGCAGGACAGGGTCAAAGGAGACCCAGTACTTC.

This clonotype appeared a single time. V and J are TRBV29-1 and TRBJ2-3, with TRBD1 matching 9 bases. Trimming took 6 bases from V and 1 from J; bases not matched to a gene: 5. The CDR3 loop spans 14 amino acids. Germline CDR1 is SQVTM and CDR2 is ANQGSEA. The CDR3 sequence is CSVGGDRGTDTQYF. CDR3 DNA sequence: TGCAGCGTCGGCGGGGACAGGGGCACAGATACGCAGTATTTT.

V is TRBV28 and J is TRBJ2-5; 7 positions agree with TRBD1. CDR1 is MDHEN and CDR2 is SYDVKM in the germline V gene. With V trimmed by 4 bases and J by 5 bases, 7 bases remained unmatched. The CDR3 contains 14 residues. The CDR3 is CASSSPGQYETQYF. The DNA for the CDR3 is TGTGCCAGCAGTTCACCGGGACAGTACGAGACCCAGTACTTC.

This chain connects TRBV27 to TRBJ2-7; maybe TRBD2 (5 bases). The CDR3 sequence is 12 residues long. Looked up from germline, CDR1 is MNHEY and CDR2 is SMNVEV (reference sequence). The germline V and J ends were trimmed by 6 bases and 2 bases, with 8 bases remaining between them. The DNA of the CDR3 is TGTGCCAGCAGCGCTAGCCCCTACGAGCAGTACTTC. It codes for CASSASPYEQYF.

This chain connects TRBV10-3 to TRBJ1-2; 7 nucleotides align to TRBD1. The CDR3 is 16 residues long. The V and J ends lost 10 bases and 7 bases, in that order; junction bases with no gene match: 21. From germline, CDR1 is ENHRY and CDR2 SYGVKD. Written as DNA, the CDR3 is TGTGCCACGAAAGCATTAGGGGGCCCTGGGACTGGTGGCTACACCTTC. This codes for CATKALGGPGTGGYTF.

This rearrangement joins TRBV4-3 to TRBJ2-5, with D hard to call. The better agreement between TRBJ2-7 and the DNA end casts doubt on the J call. This CDR3 comprises 14 residues. The germline gives CDR1 LGHNA, CDR2 YSLEER. DNA of the CDR3: TGCGCCAGCAGCCAAGTCCCCAAAAGGGCCGAGCAGTACTTC. Its translation: CASSQVPKRAEQYF.

The table lists this clonotype with a count of one. The junction differs from germline at one of its ends, possibly a read error. The chain joins TRBV7-9 to TRBJ2-7; D uncertain. Germline V CDR1 and CDR2: SEHNR, FQNEAQ (reference sequence). CDR3 length: 13 amino acids. As DNA, the CDR3 is TGTGCCAGCAGCTTTTTAGCCGAGTCGACCCAGTACTTT. Translated: CASSFLAESTQYF.

This chain connects TRBV4-3 to TRBJ2-3; D possibly corresponds to TRBD1 (5 bases). The CDR3 is 16 amino acids. Germline V gene sequence: CDR1 LGHNA, CDR2 YSLEER. V gave up 3 bases and J gave up 1 base, with 14 bases separating them. CDR3 nucleotides: TGCGCCAGCAGCCATTGGAAGGGGCCGGGCACAGATACGCAGTATTTT. It specifies CASSHWKGPGTDTQYF.

The rearrangement uses TRBV7-9 and TRBJ2-7, with D perhaps matching TRBD1 (6 bases). CDR1 SEHNR and CDR2 FQNEAQ come from the germline V gene (reference sequence). CDR3 length: 14 residues. V gave up 2 bases and J gave up 6 bases, with 14 bases separating them. The CDR3 DNA sequence: TGTGCCAGCAGCTTATCCGGGACACCAATCGAGCAGTACTTC. It translates to CASSLSGTPIEQYF.

The gene calls are TRBV20-1 and TRBJ2-1; 9 bases align to TRBD2. V shed 4 bases and J 8 bases; nucleotides not matched to a gene: 6. The CDR3 extends over 13 amino acids. The germline V gene encodes CDR1 DFQATT and CDR2 SNEGSKA (reference sequence). CDR3 DNA sequence: TGCAGTGCTATCGATAGCGGGAGTTATGAGCAGTTCTTC. Its protein is CSAIDSGSYEQFF.

A few counts support this clonotype. The genes are TRBV29-1 and TRBJ2-1; D possibly matches TRBD1 or TRBD2 (5 bases each). The germline V and J ends were trimmed by 5 bases and 7 bases, with 9 bases remaining between them. The CDR3 spans 11 residues. CDR1 is SQVTM and CDR2 is ANQGSEA in the germline V gene. The CDR3 nucleotides are TGCAGCGTTAGAGGGGTTAATGAGCAGTTCTTC. Residues: CSVRGVNEQFF.

The table lists this clonotype with a few counts. This chain joins TRBV7-2 and TRBJ2-7; D may be TRBD2 (6 bases). The CDR3 runs 15 residues. Germline CDR1 is SGHTA and CDR2 is FQGNSA. Deletions cut 1 base from V and 5 bases from J, with 15 bases between. CDR3 bases: TGTGCCAGCAGCTTAGGGGCGGGAAGCGCCCACGAGCAGTACTTC. As protein: CASSLGAGSAHEQYF.

The gene calls are TRBV12-3 or TRBV12-4 and TRBJ1-1; D unclear. CDR3 length equals 13 residues. V gave up 3 bases and J gave up 5 bases, with 10 bases separating them. CDR3 in DNA: TGTGCCAGCAGTTTGACTGACGGGACTGAAGCTTTCTTT. This encodes CASSLTDGTEAFF.

The genes are TRBV28 and TRBJ2-7; no clear D. With 5 bases removed from V and 9 bases from J, the gap between germline ends came to 11 bases. CDR3 length: 11 residues. The V gene's germline CDR1 is MDHEN and CDR2 SYDVKM. CDR3 amino acids: CASSLQRGQYF. CDR3 coding DNA: TGTGCCAGCAGTCTACAGCGCGGGCAGTACTTC.